This T cell receptor beta chain was recorded in a study of identical twins. The study's findings and limits: The abundant beta clonotypes from cord blood had fewer insertions, and memory repertoires had none of this.

A single record per CDR3 protein comes from TCRdb applying MiXCR to the 5' RACE reads. The data contain over 500,000 distinct CDR3 sequences, less than 25% of them seen just once; the ten biggest clones take up around 0.9%. The CDR3 length is 17 residues. Germline CDR1 SGHTS, CDR2 YDEGEE. J lost 5 bases, V lost 2 bases, and 6 bases had no gene match. Of note for this clonotype: The antigen is undetermined.

These data were likewise used in another study, on T cells expressing NK-cell markers. That study adds: HCMV seropositivity marked seven of the eight sequenced donors; one was seronegative.

The rearrangement uses TRBV5-8 and TRBJ2-2; TRBD2 matches at 13 bases. Sequenced sample: CD4+ T cells sorted from blood. This TCR came from a woman between 18 and 30 years old in good health. CDR3 coding DNA: TGTGCCAGCAGCTTAGGACTAGCGGGAGATGGAACCGGGGAGCTGTTTTTT. Translating gives CASSLGLAGDGTGELFF.